This T cell receptor (beta chain) was retrieved from a study of T cells in Graves' hyperthyroidism and ophthalmopathy. Turning to the study itself: Peripheral blood samples were taken at initial diagnosis, prior to any treatment.

This clonotype was observed many times. Its cognate antigen is unknown. V was pared by 3 bases and J by 4 bases, with 15 bases between. The CDR3 totals 15 residues. The germline CDR1 and CDR2 sequences are MDHEN and SYDVKM. TCR beta CDR3 regions were amplified from RNA. With the HTBI primer set, the TCR CDR3 went through a first round of RT-PCR. From the multiplex PCR reads, TCRdb called clonotypes with MiXCR, one entry per CDR3 protein. The sample lists some 180,000 distinct CDR3 sequences, about a sixth occurring once. Study-wide findings and caveats: Within blood appeared most thyroid clonotypes that had expanded above 0.001.

Exclusion followed for patients with uncontrolled infection, other autoimmune disease, pregnancy or lactation. 10 ml of fresh peripheral blood supplied the PBMCs. The chain combines TRBV28 with TRBJ1-2; no clear D gene. Sequenced input: blood. This clonotype originated in a woman aged 50 to 60 with Graves' hyperthyroidism. Written as DNA, the CDR3 is TGTGCCAGCAGTTTGTGGCTCCTACGGACCTATGGCTACACCTTC. Its protein is CASSLWLLRTYGYTF.